The entry below gives a single T cell receptor beta chain sequence along with its context. Its target is unknown. V dropped 9 bases and J dropped 7; count of bases not matched to a gene: 6. CDR1 and CDR2 (germline): LNHDA, SQIVND (reference sequence). The CDR3 spans 13 residues. These data belong to a study of cytomegalovirus exposure and HLA in healthy donors. Study-level points and caveats: Analyses of presence/absence relied on an assumption of roughly uniform sequencing depth across donors. As was reported, the classifier diagnosed cytomegalovirus status with high specificity and sensitivity.

Primers: 60 Vbeta forward and 13 Jbeta reverse. The table came from immunoSEQ multiplex PCR; TCRdb's copy has only in-frame clones and leaves some out. The sample totals 150,000 to 200,000 clones. This chain joins TRBV19 and TRBJ2-1; the match to TRBD2 covers 10 bases. The receptor was derived from a young man in good health and CMV-seronegative. The sequenced sample consisted of PBMCs. The DNA of the CDR3 is TGTGCCAGCAGTCCGACTAGCGGGAATGAGCAGTTCTTC. Protein sequence: CASSPTSGNEQFF. Combining the CDR3 with reference TRBV19 and TRBJ2-1 gives the whole variable domain DGGITQSPKYLFRKEGQNVTLSCEQNLNHDAMYWYRQDPGQGLRLIYYSQIVNDFQKGDIAEGYSVSREKKESFPLTVTSAQKNPTAFYLCASSPTSGNEQFFGPGTRLTVL.